A single TCR beta chain is shown here with its context. The data originate from a study of blood T cell repertoires in COVID-19. About the research overall: The cDNA or gDNA used as material had been derived from T cells, B-cell-depleted T cells, or PBMCs.

Per the study methods: Amplification of reference gene primers provided the estimated nucleated cell counts. Using immunoSEQ multiplex PCR, the repertoire was profiled, and TCRdb retains in-frame clones only, with some absent. V and J calls and clone size are those listed in that table; D and trimming were worked out from the DNA. The sample shows some 66,000 clones, 85% to 90% of them seen only once. Germline V CDR1 and CDR2: SGHRS, YFSETQ. V was shortened by 1 base and J by 1 base, with 8 bases between the two germline ends. The CDR3 totals 14 residues. Sequenced: peripheral blood. The chain recombines TRBV5-1 with TRBJ1-1, with D unresolved. The clonotype comes from an older woman with acute or convalescent COVID-19. CDR3 sequence: CASSLFTANTEAFF. The CDR3 nucleotides read TGCGCCAGCAGCTTGTTTACAGCGAACACTGAAGCTTTCTTT.